These 13 T cell receptor beta chains originate from one sample sequenced in a study of regulatory T cells in long-lasting Graves disease. HTBI primers from iRepertoire and Arm-PCR of CDR3 regions yielded the TCR beta libraries. TCRdb analysed the multiplex PCR reads with MiXCR anew, one entry per CDR3 protein. The table has approximately 230,000 distinct CDR3 sequences, about 16% seen once. Time point described: newly diagnosed GD, antithyroid drugs for less than 3 months. Isolated PBMC RNA provided the starting material for the TCR library. Sequencing used peripheral blood mononuclear cells (PBMCs), obtained at new diagnosis, from a patient treated with antithyroid drugs. The receptor source for this set is a female donor with Graves disease.

This clonotype was observed at least ten times. This chain links TRBV20-1 with TRBJ2-3, with D perhaps TRBD1 (6 bases). The length of the CDR3 is 13 residues. V was cut by 6 bases and J by 3 bases, with 13 bases left in between. Germline V gives CDR1 DFQATT, CDR2 SNEGSKA (reference sequence). The CDR3 protein is CSAMTGSTDTQYF. For the CDR3, the DNA is TGCAGTGCCATGACAGGCTCGACAGATACGCAGTATTTT.

This clonotype was seen ten or more times. The chain is built from TRBV24-1 and TRBJ2-2; 7 nucleotides line up with TRBD1. V lost 4 bases to trimming and J lost 7 bases; unmatched junction nucleotides: 8. Germline V gene sequence: CDR1 KGHDR, CDR2 SFDVKD. The CDR3 totals 15 residues. DNA of the CDR3: TGTGCCACCAGTGAACCGACAGGGTCGGGCGGGGAGCTGTTTTTT. Its protein product is CATSEPTGSGGELFF.

This clonotype was counted ten times or more. The chain links TRBV29-1 to TRBJ2-1, with 9 bases lining up with TRBD2. CDR1 and CDR2 (germline): SQVTM, ANQGSEA. CDR3 length: 14 residues. As DNA, the CDR3 is TGCAGTGCCTGGGCCTCTAGCGGGACCAATGAGCAGTTCTTC. It translates to CSAWASSGTNEQFF.

This clonotype was detected many times. The V and J genes are TRBV6-9 and TRBJ1-3; no clear D gene. Germline V gives CDR1 MNHGY, CDR2 SVAAGI. Trimming removed 0 bases from V and 0 bases from J, with 3 bases in between. The CDR3 consists of 14 residues. This CDR3 reads CASSYSRSGNTIYF. CDR3 coding DNA: TGTGCCAGCAGTTATTCCCGCTCTGGAAACACCATATATTTT.

The genes are TRBV27 and TRBJ2-5, with 10 bases matching TRBD1. This CDR3 spans 13 amino acids. V lost 8 bases, J lost 5 bases, and 5 bases stayed unmatched. Germline loops: CDR1 MNHEY, CDR2 SMNVEV (reference sequence). CDR3 residues: CASGTGAGETQYF. DNA of the CDR3: TGTGCCAGCGGGACAGGGGCAGGGGAGACCCAGTACTTC.

For this clonotype: A read error may be the cause here, since a much bigger clone is one base away. This chain links TRBV6-2 or TRBV6-3 with TRBJ2-1; 9 nucleotides line up with TRBD1. Trimming cost V 2 bases and J 8 bases; bases outside gene matches: 7. Germline assignment: CDR1 MNHEY and CDR2 SVGEGT. This CDR3 spans 15 amino acids. CDR3 region: CASSYRGQGIDEQFF. In nucleotides, the CDR3 is TGTGCCAGCAGTTACCGGGGACAGGGTATCGATGAGCAGTTCTTC.

This clonotype was seen many times. This sequence joins TRBV9 and TRBJ1-1, with TRBD1 identical over 7 bases. CDR1 SGDLS and CDR2 YYNGEE come from the germline V gene. V shed 4 bases and J 5 bases; nucleotides not matched to a gene: 11. The CDR3 spans 15 residues. The CDR3 spells CASSPPGQKRTEAFF. The CDR3 nucleotides read TGTGCCAGCAGCCCTCCGGGACAGAAACGGACTGAAGCTTTCTTT.

The V gene is TRBV28, the J gene TRBJ1-1; D might be TRBD1 (5 bases). Germline loops: CDR1 MDHEN, CDR2 SYDVKM. V was pared by 6 bases and J by 10 bases, with 21 bases between. The length of the CDR3 is 14 residues. The CDR3 region has the DNA TGTGCCAGCAGCCCTCCGGGACTTCAACTGAGAGCTTTCTTT. Translation gives CASSPPGLQLRAFF.

This clonotype was counted between two and nine times. A far larger clone is off by one base, so a read error is likely. The rearrangement links TRBV12-5 to TRBJ2-5, with 15 bases identical to TRBD2. TRBJ2-1 explains the end of the DNA better; the J call may be wrong. The CDR3 runs to 15 residues. Germline V gene sequence: CDR1 LGHNT, CDR2 FRNRAP. The CDR3 loop reads CASGSGLAGGVEQFF. CDR3 bases: TGTGCTAGTGGTTCGGGACTAGCGGGAGGAGTTGAGCAGTTCTTC.

This clonotype occurred many times. This chain uses TRBV28 with TRBJ2-3; the match to TRBD2 covers 9 bases. V shed 5 bases and J 6 bases; nucleotides not matched to a gene: 6. This CDR3 comprises 14 residues. Germline CDR1 MDHEN, CDR2 SYDVKM. The CDR3 region is CASSTYGLADTQYF. In DNA, the CDR3 is TGTGCCAGCAGTACCTACGGACTAGCGGATACGCAGTATTTT.

In this sample, this clonotype turned up many times. The chain couples TRBV19 to TRBJ2-7; 10 bases match TRBD1. The CDR3 runs 13 residues. After removal of 10 bases from V and 3 bases from J, the junction contained 6 bases not matched to a gene. Germline loops: CDR1 LNHDA, CDR2 SQIVND (reference sequence). CDR3 in amino acids: CATSGQGNYEQYF. As DNA, the CDR3 is TGTGCCACCTCGGGACAGGGGAACTACGAGCAGTACTTC.

About this clonotype itself: This may be a read error, as it is one base from a much larger clone. This chain links TRBV6-2 or TRBV6-3 with TRBJ2-2; no firm D call. The CDR3 is 13 amino acids. CDR1 and CDR2 (germline): MNHEY, SVGEGT. With 0 bases removed from V and 13 bases from J, the gap between germline ends came to 12 bases. Here the CDR3 DNA reads TGTGCCAGCAGTTACTCGGACCCTTCGGGGCTGTTTTTT. This encodes CASSYSDPSGLFF.

The chain couples TRBV7-2 to TRBJ2-3; perhaps D is TRBD1 or TRBD2 (5 bases each). Between the trimmed V and J ends, which lost 5 bases and 2 bases, there was a span of 17 bases. The CDR3 covers 16 residues. Germline CDR1 SGHTA, CDR2 FQGNSA. CDR3 DNA: TGTGCCAGCAGCCCTTCGACAGCGGACCCCACAGATACGCAGTATTTT. This translates into CASSPSTADPTDTQYF.